This TCR beta chain is drawn from a study of control samples from healthy donors and cancer patients. Sequencing used immunoSEQ multiplex PCR; TCRdb keeps in-frame clones, though not all of them. Among approximately 100,000 clones, more than 70% were seen once, and the ten largest hold roughly 2.1%. CDR3 length: 15 amino acids. V lost 2 bases and J 3 bases, leaving 14 bases between the germline ends. The germline V gene encodes CDR1 MNHEY and CDR2 SVGEGT. This TCR came from a woman aged 40-49 years in good health. What was sequenced was blood. V usage is TRBV6-2 or TRBV6-3 and J usage is TRBJ2-7; D might be TRBD1 or TRBD2, each matching 5 bases. The CDR3 DNA reads as TGTGCCAGCAGTTACAAACCAGGGACCAACTACGAGCAGTACTTC. Its protein is CASSYKPGTNYEQYF.